This TCR beta chain was recorded in a study of blood T cell repertoires in COVID-19. Study in general: From the United States, Italy and Spain came samples of acute and convalescent COVID-19. The analysed material was cDNA or gDNA that came from T cells, B-cell-depleted T cells, or PBMCs.

CDR1 and CDR2 from the germline V gene are MDHEN and SYDVKM. The CDR3 extends over 11 amino acids. Trimming took 4 bases from V and 6 from J, leaving 6 bases between them. The data were produced by immunoSEQ multiplex PCR, yet TCRdb's version contains in-frame clones alone and is incomplete. The sample has more than 95,000 clones, 70% to 90% seen once; the top ten hold more than 3%. This chain joins TRBV28 and TRBJ1-2, with D possibly being TRBD1 (5 bases). What was sequenced was peripheral blood. The TCR comes from a woman aged 45-65 years with acute or convalescent COVID-19. The CDR3 region is CASSSTDGYTF. The CDR3 bases are TGTGCCAGCAGTTCGACAGATGGCTACACCTTC.